This passage covers 20 T cell receptor beta chains from one sample sequenced in a study of shared clonotypes between healthy human individuals. Sequencing used immunoSEQ multiplex PCR; TCRdb keeps in-frame clones, though not all of them. The sample shows approximately 480,000 clones, roughly 85% of them seen only once. Specimen: PBMCs. The receptors stem from a woman aged 40 to 55 in good health. Some clones in this sample may be carry-over from other donors' samples.

This clone was found a few times. The chain links TRBV5-4 to TRBJ1-5; the D gene is possibly TRBD1 (6 bases). The CDR3 contains 12 residues. With 4 bases removed from V and 10 bases from J, the gap between germline ends came to 12 bases. Germline V gene sequence: CDR1 SGHNT, CDR2 YYREEE (reference sequence). This chain's CDR3 is CASSQDSGPQHF. CDR3 coding DNA: TGTGCCAGCAGCCAGGACAGTGGCCCCCAGCATTTT.

This chain's CDR3 is CASSYGKGSQEKLFF. The CDR3 bases are TGTGCCAGCAGTTATGGGAAGGGGTCGCAGGAAAAACTGTTTTTT. J is TRBJ1-4 and V is TRBV28; D may be TRBD1 (5 bases). The CDR3 covers 15 residues. V was cut by 4 bases and J by 8 bases, with 17 bases left in between. From germline, CDR1 is MDHEN and CDR2 SYDVKM.

V gene TRBV7-9 combines with J gene TRBJ1-6, with D possibly being TRBD1 (5 bases). The CDR3 length is 18 residues. V gave up 4 bases and J gave up 0 bases, with 16 bases separating them. Looked up from germline, CDR1 is SEHNR and CDR2 is FQNEAQ (reference sequence). In DNA, the CDR3 is TGTGCCAGCAGCTCCGGGACCACAACTAGCTCCTATAATTCACCCCTCCACTTT. It specifies CASSSGTTTSSYNSPLHF. Full variable domain (remainder filled in from reference TRBV7-9 and TRBJ1-6): DTGVSQNPRHKITKRGQNVTFRCDPISEHNRLYWYRQTLGQGPEFLTYFQNEAQLEKSRLLSDRFSAERPKGSFSTLEIQRTEQGDSAMYLCASSSGTTTSSYNSPLHFGNGTRLTVT.

V usage is TRBV5-1 and J usage is TRBJ2-7; the D gene is possibly TRBD2 (7 bases). V was clipped by 4 bases and J by 3 bases, with 14 bases between them. The germline gives CDR1 SGHRS, CDR2 YFSETQ. The CDR3 contains 14 residues. CDR3 nucleotide sequence: TGCGCCAGCAGCCGGGGGGCGGGAGTCTACGAGCAGTACTTC. Its translation: CASSRGAGVYEQYF.

This sequence joins TRBV19 and TRBJ2-5; 7 nucleotides match TRBD2. V was pared by 3 bases and J by 2 bases, with 6 bases of the junction left unmatched. Germline V gene data show CDR1 as LNHDA and CDR2 as SQIVND (reference sequence). The CDR3 totals 15 residues. This CDR3 is CASSIGTNVQETQYF. The CDR3 region has the DNA TGTGCCAGTAGTATTGGGACTAACGTTCAAGAGACCCAGTACTTC.

The rearrangement joins TRBV18 to TRBJ1-2; D is uncertain. The germline V and J ends were trimmed by 5 bases and 0 bases, with 13 bases remaining between them. The CDR3 covers 15 residues. The germline V gene encodes CDR1 KGHSH and CDR2 LQKENI. The CDR3 loop is CASSNNIAPNYGYTF. The CDR3 DNA follows: TGTGCCAGCTCAAACAACATCGCACCTAACTATGGCTACACCTTC.

The V call is TRBV28, the J call TRBJ2-7; 13 bases map to TRBD2. This CDR3 has 12 amino acids. J was trimmed by 8 bases and V by 8 bases; bases with no gene match: 3. From germline, CDR1 is MDHEN and CDR2 SYDVKM. CDR3 in DNA: TGTGCCAGCGAGACTAGCGGGAGGAAGCAGTACTTC. Its protein is CASETSGRKQYF. The full variable domain, in which reference TRBV28 and TRBJ2-7 provide the parts outside the CDR3, is DVKVTQSSRYLVKRTGEKVFLECVQDMDHENMFWYRQDPGLGLRLIYFSYDVKMKEKGDIPEGYSVSREKKERFSLILESASTNQTSMYLCASETSGRKQYFGPGTRLTVT.

The chain joins TRBV6-5 to TRBJ1-6; tentatively, D is TRBD1 (5 bases). The CDR3 has 16 residues. The germline V gene encodes CDR1 MNHEY and CDR2 SVGAGI. The V end was cut by 0 bases, the J end by 9 bases, with 15 bases between. The CDR3 bases are TGTGCCAGCAGTTACTCGATCCCTGGACAAGGTTCACCCCTCCACTTT. Protein: CASSYSIPGQGSPLHF.

The J gene is TRBJ2-5, the V gene TRBV7-6; D gene uncertain. The J call could be wrong; TRBJ2-7 is a better fit for the DNA end. CDR3 size: 13 residues. Germline lookup yields CDR1 SGHVS and CDR2 FNYEAQ. As DNA, the CDR3 is TGTGCCAGCAGCCCCCCCCTCTCCTACGAGCAGTACTTC. Its translation is CASSPPLSYEQYF.

The chain joins TRBV6-1 to TRBJ2-7; 11 bases are a match to TRBD2. CDR1 and CDR2 (germline): MNHNS, SASEGT. The CDR3 covers 14 residues. V was pared by 3 bases and J by 3 bases, with 1 base of the junction left unmatched. DNA of the CDR3: TGTGCCAGCAGTGAGGGACTAGCGGTCTACGAGCAGTACTTC. Translating gives CASSEGLAVYEQYF.

The gene calls are TRBV5-4 and TRBJ1-4, with 7 bases identical to TRBD1. The V and J ends lost 2 bases and 11 bases, in that order; junction bases with no gene match: 6. In germline, CDR1 is SGHNT, CDR2 YYREEE (reference sequence). This CDR3 comprises 13 residues. The CDR3 protein is CASSFIGDSKLFF. The CDR3 DNA sequence: TGTGCCAGCAGCTTTATAGGGGACAGTAAACTGTTTTTT.

The chain couples TRBV25-1 to TRBJ2-2; D possibly matches TRBD1 or TRBD2 (5 bases each). In germline, CDR1 is MGHDK, CDR2 SYGVNS. The CDR3 totals 16 residues. V lost 0 bases to trimming and J lost 5 bases, with 13 bases between them. The chain's CDR3 is CASSEYRQRRTGELFF. CDR3 nucleotides: TGTGCCAGCAGTGAATATCGACAGCGGAGGACCGGGGAGCTGTTTTTT.

This chain joins TRBV5-4 and TRBJ1-2; 9 bases are shared with TRBD1. Germline V lookup: CDR1 SGHNT, CDR2 YYREEE (reference sequence). The CDR3 runs 14 residues. V lost 7 bases and J lost 2; bases outside the gene matches: 6. The CDR3 DNA reads as TGTGCCAGCTTCCGACAGGGGGAGAACTATGGCTACACCTTC. Translated: CASFRQGENYGYTF.

V gene TRBV6-5 combines with J gene TRBJ2-2; no clear D. Germline loops: CDR1 MNHEY, CDR2 SVGAGI. Trimming pared 6 bases from V and 7 bases from J, leaving 9 bases between. There are 12 residues in the CDR3. The CDR3 nucleotides are TGTGCCAGCAGCCAAGACGTCGGGGAGCTGTTTTTT. Amino acid sequence: CASSQDVGELFF.

The V and J genes are TRBV28 and TRBJ2-1; no firm D call. Germline loops: CDR1 MDHEN, CDR2 SYDVKM. The CDR3 loop spans 13 amino acids. The V and J ends lost 9 bases and 4 bases respectively, with 13 bases between them. The CDR3 sequence is CASSPPGYNEQFF. The CDR3 bases are TGTGCCAGTTCGCCCCCCGGGTACAATGAGCAGTTCTTC.

The V and J genes are TRBV2 and TRBJ1-3; possible D gene TRBD1, 6 bases. This CDR3 region has 15 residues. With 2 bases removed from V and 4 bases from J, the gap between germline ends came to 12 bases. The germline V gene encodes CDR1 SNHLY and CDR2 FYNNEI. This CDR3 is CASSENRASGNTIYF. As DNA, the CDR3 is TGTGCCAGCAGTGAAAACAGGGCGTCAGGAAACACCATATATTTT.

The rearrangement links TRBV5-1 to TRBJ2-2, with 9 nucleotides matching TRBD1. The CDR3 loop spans 13 amino acids. Per germline, CDR1 SGHRS and CDR2 YFSETQ. Losses at the gene ends were 6 bases for V and 6 bases for J; bases not matched to a gene: 3. The CDR3 DNA is TGCGCCAGCATGGACAGGGGAGCCGGGGAGCTGTTTTTT. Its translation is CASMDRGAGELFF.

This chain connects TRBV6-1 to TRBJ1-3, with 7 bases fitting TRBD1. The CDR3 totals 14 residues. Germline CDR1 is MNHNS and CDR2 is SASEGT. The V and J ends lost 8 bases and 3 bases, in that order; junction bases with no gene match: 7. The CDR3 DNA sequence: TGTGCCAGCGGACCACAGGGGAGTGGAAACACCATATATTTT. Residues: CASGPQGSGNTIYF.

V is TRBV25-1 and J is TRBJ2-4; D remains ambiguous. The CDR3 has 16 amino acids. The V end lost 6 bases, the J end lost 2 bases, and 17 bases lay between the germline ends. The germline CDR1 and CDR2 sequences are MGHDK and SYGVNS. The CDR3 loop reads CASSPNPAGSKNIQYF. The CDR3 nucleotides read TGTGCCAGCAGCCCGAATCCAGCTGGGTCCAAAAACATTCAGTACTTC.

This clone has at least ten counts. The chain employs TRBV28 and TRBJ2-7; TRBD1 agrees at 10 bases. The germline gives CDR1 MDHEN, CDR2 SYDVKM. Losses at the gene ends were 4 bases for V and 7 bases for J; bases not matched to a gene: 7. This CDR3 comprises 14 residues. The CDR3 sequence is CASSWGTGAREQYF. The CDR3 region has the DNA TGTGCCAGCAGTTGGGGGACAGGGGCGCGAGAGCAGTACTTC. The full variable domain, rest sourced from reference TRBV28 and TRBJ2-7, is DVKVTQSSRYLVKRTGEKVFLECVQDMDHENMFWYRQDPGLGLRLIYFSYDVKMKEKGDIPEGYSVSREKKERFSLILESASTNQTSMYLCASSWGTGAREQYFGPGTRLTVT.